The next 15 T cell receptor beta chains were all read from a single sample in a study of PD-1 blockade in classical Hodgkin lymphoma. Following autologous stem cell transplantation, relapse occurred in every patient, and exposure to brentuximab vedotin varied. Sequencing used immunoSEQ multiplex PCR; TCRdb keeps in-frame clones, though not all of them. The sample contains 90,000 to 130,000 clones, 70% to 90% of which appear only once. The source material was peripheral blood mononuclear cells (PBMCs), sampled before the second cycle of nivolumab. The receptors were gathered from a human donor with classical Hodgkin lymphoma.

V and J are TRBV6-1 and TRBJ2-1; D may be TRBD1 or TRBD2 (5 bases each). CDR3 length: 15 residues. Looked up from germline, CDR1 is MNHNS and CDR2 is SASEGT. Trimming removed 0 bases at V and 5 bases at J, with 11 bases between. The DNA for the CDR3 is TGTGCCAGCAGTGAAGCGAGAGGGGTGAACAATGAGCAGTTCTTC. Translating gives CASSEARGVNNEQFF.

This clone was found once. The CDR3 loop is CASSLKVEETQYF. The CDR3 DNA follows: TGTGCCAGCAGCTTAAAAGTCGAAGAGACCCAGTACTTC. The V and J genes are TRBV7-9 and TRBJ2-5, with D unclear. The germline V and J ends were trimmed by 2 bases and 3 bases, with 7 bases remaining between them. This CDR3 region has 13 residues. In germline, CDR1 is SEHNR, CDR2 FQNEAQ (reference sequence).

The chain uses TRBV30 and TRBJ2-7; D unresolved. The ends were cut back, 5 bases at V and 0 bases at J, with 11 bases in the middle. CDR3 length equals 13 residues. CDR1 is GTSNPN, CDR2 SVGIG, per germline (reference sequence). The CDR3 nucleotides are TGTGCCTGGCGAATTCCGCCCTCCTACGAGCAGTACTTC. Its protein product is CAWRIPPSYEQYF.

The rearrangement uses TRBV18 and TRBJ1-1; D gene uncertain. The CDR3 has 15 residues. Deletions cut 4 bases from V and 1 base from J, with 13 bases between. Germline CDR1 KGHSH, CDR2 LQKENI. The CDR3 DNA sequence: TGTGCCAGCTCACTAGAACAAGGATCGAACACTGAAGCTTTCTTT. Translating it yields CASSLEQGSNTEAFF.

This CDR3 reads CASSPARNEQYF. The CDR3 bases are TGTGCCAGTAGTCCCGCCCGGAACGAGCAGTACTTC. V usage is TRBV19 and J usage is TRBJ2-7; no reliable D call. The CDR3 totals 12 residues. V shed 5 bases and J shed 5 bases, with 10 bases lying between them. Germline V lookup: CDR1 LNHDA, CDR2 SQIVND (reference sequence).

This sequence joins TRBV11-2 and TRBJ2-7, with D perhaps matching TRBD1 (5 bases). V lost 2 bases to trimming and J lost 1 base, with 15 bases between them. Germline values: CDR1 SGHAT, CDR2 FQNNGV. This CDR3 is built from 16 residues. CDR3: CASSLRGRQSSYEQYF. The CDR3, as DNA: TGTGCCAGCAGCTTAAGAGGTCGACAGTCATCCTACGAGCAGTACTTC.

The rearrangement uses TRBV14 and TRBJ2-7; D might be TRBD2 (5 bases). The V gene lost 2 bases and the J gene lost 3 bases, with 11 bases spanning the gap. Germline CDR1 and CDR2: SGHDN and FVKESK. The CDR3 extends over 14 amino acids. The CDR3, as DNA: TGTGCCAGCAGCCAATTTCCTAGCATCTACGAGCAGTACTTC. This sequence encodes CASSQFPSIYEQYF.

The chain links TRBV19 to TRBJ1-2; 8 nucleotides match TRBD1. The V segment lost 6 bases and the J segment 8 bases; nucleotides outside the gene matches: 11. Germline V lookup: CDR1 LNHDA, CDR2 SQIVND (reference sequence). The CDR3 extends over 14 amino acids. The CDR3 protein is CASRRIGQGLGYTF. The DNA of the CDR3 is TGTGCCAGTAGAAGAATCGGACAGGGTTTAGGCTACACCTTC.

In its sample, this clone was seen a few times. The rearrangement uses TRBV2 and TRBJ1-2; 7 nucleotides line up with TRBD1. Unmatched junction bases numbered 8, after V lost 8 bases and J lost 2 bases. This CDR3 is built from 14 residues. Germline loops: CDR1 SNHLY, CDR2 FYNNEI. CDR3 bases: TGTGCCAGCGTAAGGGACAGCGAAAACTATGGCTACACCTTC. Protein: CASVRDSENYGYTF.

This rearrangement joins TRBV2 to TRBJ1-5; D possibly corresponds to TRBD1 (6 bases). This CDR3 is built from 14 residues. Deletions cut 2 bases from V and 3 bases from J, with 8 bases between. CDR1 SNHLY and CDR2 FYNNEI come from the germline V gene. This chain's CDR3 is CASSETGNNQPQHF. As DNA, the CDR3 is TGTGCCAGCAGTGAAACAGGGAACAATCAGCCCCAGCATTTT.

The chain recombines TRBV15 with TRBJ1-4; the D is unclear. Germline V gene data show CDR1 as LNHNV and CDR2 as YYDKDF (reference sequence). CDR3 length equals 19 residues. Trimming removed 1 base from V and 7 bases from J, with 25 bases in between. The CDR3 sequence: CATSRGTRGPEGRGEKLFF. The CDR3 bases are TGTGCCACCAGCAGAGGAACTCGCGGACCTGAGGGTCGAGGTGAAAAACTGTTTTTT.

This clone has just one count. V is TRBV4-1 and J is TRBJ1-5; the match to TRBD1 covers 7 bases. With 3 bases clipped from V and 1 base from J, the junction kept 9 bases outside the gene matches. There are 17 residues in the CDR3. Germline loops: CDR1 MGHRA, CDR2 YSYEKL. CDR3 protein: CASSHGRDSQSNQPQHF. DNA for the CDR3: TGCGCCAGCAGCCATGGCCGGGACAGCCAGAGCAATCAGCCCCAGCATTTT.

This clone was counted between two and nine times. V and J are TRBV7-2 and TRBJ2-1, with 8 bases lining up with TRBD2. Germline trimming cut 6 bases from V and 12 bases from J; bases unmatched to any gene: 22. In germline, CDR1 is SGHTA, CDR2 FQGNSA. The CDR3 consists of 17 residues. The DNA of the CDR3 is TGTGCCAGCAGTTTTGGTGTCAGTTTTGGTTCGGGAGGGTTGCAGTTCTTC. It specifies CASSFGVSFGSGGLQFF.

The rearrangement joins TRBV2 to TRBJ2-3; unclear D gene. The CDR3 consists of 13 residues. Trimming cost V 7 bases and J 0 bases, with 8 bases left between them. Looked up from germline, CDR1 is SNHLY and CDR2 is FYNNEI. The chain's CDR3 is CASKETSTDTQYF. CDR3 in DNA: TGTGCCAGCAAAGAGACCAGCACAGATACGCAGTATTTT.

This sequence joins TRBV6-5 and TRBJ2-2; 13 nucleotides match TRBD2. The J segment lost 9 bases and the V segment lost 5 bases, leaving 6 bases of the junction unmatched. This CDR3 contains 15 residues. Germline-derived CDR1 and CDR2 are MNHEY and SVGAGI. CDR3 DNA sequence: TGTGCCAGCAGTAAGGGACTAGCGGGAATCAGGGAGCTGTTTTTT. Residues: CASSKGLAGIRELFF.